Below, 12 T cell receptor beta chains from the same sample are listed, as sequenced in a study of T cell responses to AZD1222 COVID-19 vaccine. Only in-frame clones appear in the TCRdb table, and some are missing; sequencing was by immunoSEQ multiplex PCR. Here the sample spans around 86,000 clones, 90% being singletons. The starting material was peripheral blood, obtained on day 0 of AZD1222 vaccination. The receptors shown here come from an adult in good health.

The V gene is TRBV27, the J gene TRBJ1-5; D is possibly TRBD1 (6 bases). The ends were cut back, 0 bases at V and 9 bases at J, with 15 bases in the middle. This CDR3 is built from 15 residues. The germline CDR1 and CDR2 sequences are MNHEY and SMNVEV (reference sequence). CDR3 sequence: CASSLSGGSGGPQHF. The DNA for the CDR3 is TGTGCCAGCAGTTTATCAGGGGGGTCGGGTGGGCCCCAGCATTTT.

This chain uses TRBV19 with TRBJ2-1; 7 nucleotides agree with TRBD1. Germline V gene data show CDR1 as LNHDA and CDR2 as SQIVND (reference sequence). The CDR3 contains 14 residues. After removal of 5 bases from V and 7 bases from J, the junction contained 8 bases not matched to a gene. This chain's CDR3 is CASSVQGITNEQFF. Here the CDR3 DNA reads TGTGCCAGTAGTGTACAGGGGATTACGAATGAGCAGTTCTTC.

This chain connects TRBV6-5 to TRBJ1-1, with D possibly matching TRBD1 (5 bases). Germline V CDR1 and CDR2: MNHEY, SVGAGI. The CDR3 covers 14 residues. The V gene lost 7 bases and the J gene lost 5 bases, with 17 bases spanning the gap. CDR3 in amino acids: CASTTRQGFTEAFF. CDR3 sequence (DNA): TGTGCCAGCACCACCAGGCAGGGCTTTACTGAAGCTTTCTTT.

This rearrangement joins TRBV29-1 to TRBJ2-4; D gene unclear. CDR1 SQVTM and CDR2 ANQGSEA come from the germline V gene. V was cut by 4 bases and J by 6 bases, with 13 bases left in between. The CDR3 runs to 13 residues. CDR3 region: CSVASPTANIQYF. In nucleotides, the CDR3 is TGCAGCGTTGCTAGTCCCACAGCAAACATTCAGTACTTC.

This clone was recorded only once. This rearrangement joins TRBV6-5 to TRBJ2-3, with TRBD1 matching 8 bases. Germline V lookup: CDR1 MNHEY, CDR2 SVGAGI. J was trimmed by 1 base and V by 6 bases; bases with no gene match: 3. CDR3 length equals 14 residues. The chain's CDR3 is CASRPGQGTDTQYF. In nucleotides, the CDR3 is TGTGCCAGCAGGCCGGGACAGGGCACAGATACGCAGTATTTT.

This chain connects TRBV2 to TRBJ1-2; 8 bases line up with TRBD1. The V segment lost 7 bases and the J segment 1 base; nucleotides outside the gene matches: 8. The CDR3 covers 15 residues. CDR1 is SNHLY and CDR2 is FYNNEI in the germline V gene. This CDR3 reads CASNQQGGINYGYTF. CDR3 DNA: TGTGCCAGCAATCAACAGGGGGGAATTAACTATGGCTACACCTTC.

This chain joins TRBV19 and TRBJ1-1, with D possibly TRBD1 on 6 matching bases. Trimming removed 6 bases at V and 5 bases at J, with 13 bases between. CDR1 LNHDA and CDR2 SQIVND come from the germline V gene (reference sequence). The length of the CDR3 is 13 residues. The CDR3 loop is CASSHRERTEAFF. CDR3 DNA: TGTGCCAGTAGCCACAGGGAGAGGACTGAAGCTTTCTTT.

This chain uses TRBV6-6 with TRBJ1-2, with D tentatively TRBD1 (6 bases). The germline gives CDR1 MNHNY, CDR2 SVGAGI (reference sequence). This CDR3 is 15 amino acids long. The ends were cut back, 7 bases at V and 0 bases at J, with 15 bases in the middle. The CDR3 protein is CASNPQGRANYGYTF. As DNA, the CDR3 is TGTGCCAGCAACCCACAGGGCAGGGCTAACTATGGCTACACCTTC.

This chain links TRBV2 with TRBJ2-1; a possible D gene is TRBD2 (6 bases). Germline V lookup: CDR1 SNHLY, CDR2 FYNNEI. There are 13 residues in the CDR3. V was cut by 2 bases and J by 5 bases, with 7 bases left in between. The CDR3 DNA reads as TGTGCCAGCAGTGAACTAGCGAACAATGAGCAGTTCTTC. It is translated as CASSELANNEQFF. Looking up the rest from reference TRBV2 and TRBJ2-1 gives the full variable domain: EPEVTQTPSHQVTQMGQEVILRCVPISNHLYFYWYRQILGQKVEFLVSFYNNEISEKSEIFDDQFSVERPDGSNFTLKIRSTKLEDSAMYFCASSELANNEQFFGPGTRLTVL.

This clone has a handful of counts. The rearrangement links TRBV14 to TRBJ2-2; 7 nucleotides agree with TRBD1. V was pared by 4 bases and J by 6 bases, with 5 bases of the junction left unmatched. Germline lookup yields CDR1 SGHDN and CDR2 FVKESK. This CDR3 has 14 residues. The CDR3 sequence: CASSPGGFAGELFF. The CDR3 DNA follows: TGTGCCAGCAGCCCAGGGGGATTCGCCGGGGAGCTGTTTTTT.

This chain joins TRBV11-3 and TRBJ2-1; D is perhaps TRBD2 (5 bases). Per the germline V gene, CDR1 is SGHNT and CDR2 is YENEEA. The CDR3 sequence is 13 residues long. The germline V and J ends were trimmed by 1 base and 4 bases, with 5 bases remaining between them. Here the CDR3 reads CASSLAGYNEQFF. Written as DNA, the CDR3 is TGTGCCAGCAGCTTAGCGGGGTACAATGAGCAGTTCTTC.

The genes are TRBV7-9 and TRBJ1-6; 7 positions agree with TRBD1. Looked up from germline, CDR1 is SEHNR and CDR2 is FQNEAQ (reference sequence). CDR3 size: 15 residues. J gave up 9 bases and V 5 bases, and 10 bases lay outside the gene matches. The CDR3 sequence: CASSPLPHRGSPLHF. The CDR3, as DNA: TGTGCCAGCAGCCCTTTACCTCACAGGGGTTCACCCCTCCACTTT.